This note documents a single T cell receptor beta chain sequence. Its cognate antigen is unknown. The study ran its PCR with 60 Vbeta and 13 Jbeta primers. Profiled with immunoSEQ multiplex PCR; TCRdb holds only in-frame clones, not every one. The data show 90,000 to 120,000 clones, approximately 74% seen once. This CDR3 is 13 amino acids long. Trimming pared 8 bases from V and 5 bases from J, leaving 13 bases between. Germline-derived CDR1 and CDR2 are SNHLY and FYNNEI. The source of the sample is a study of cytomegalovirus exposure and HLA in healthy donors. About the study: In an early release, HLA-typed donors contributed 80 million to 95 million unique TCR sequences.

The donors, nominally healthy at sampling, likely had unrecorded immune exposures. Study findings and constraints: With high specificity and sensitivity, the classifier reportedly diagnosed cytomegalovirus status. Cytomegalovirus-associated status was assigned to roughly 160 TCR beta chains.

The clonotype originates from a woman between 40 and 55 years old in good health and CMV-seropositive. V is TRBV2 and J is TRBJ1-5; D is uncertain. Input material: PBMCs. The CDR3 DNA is TGTGCCAGCCGGTCCATCGGGGATCAGCCCCAGCATTTT. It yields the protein CASRSIGDQPQHF.